This TCR beta chain was captured by sequencing in a study of blood T cell repertoires in COVID-19. Study background: T cells, B-cell-depleted T cells, or PBMCs provided the cDNA or gDNA that served as material.

Authors' analysis steps: The assay estimated nucleated cells by amplifying reference gene primers. TCRdb keeps only in-frame clones here, not all; method: immunoSEQ multiplex PCR. Clone size and V and J calls were adopted from that table, with D and trimming inferred from the DNA. The table records 300,000 to 400,000 clones, 80% to 90% of them present only once. Enrolled through a virtual design, the participants were between roughly 18 and 100 years of age and came from under 30 US areas. Clinical history reported by participants formed the basis on which cohorts were assigned. The CDR3 is 15 amino acids. Germline V gives CDR1 SGHNT, CDR2 YYREEE (reference sequence). V gave up 1 base and J gave up 3 bases, with 10 bases separating them.

The rearrangement links TRBV5-4 to TRBJ2-2; TRBD1 might be the D (6 bases). This receptor was identified in a man between 18 and 35 years old who had recovered from COVID-19. Sequencing used PBMCs or T cells enriched from blood (not recorded which). The CDR3 loop reads CASSLISGDTGELFF. In DNA form, the CDR3 reads TGTGCCAGCAGCTTGATTTCAGGGGACACCGGGGAGCTGTTTTTT.